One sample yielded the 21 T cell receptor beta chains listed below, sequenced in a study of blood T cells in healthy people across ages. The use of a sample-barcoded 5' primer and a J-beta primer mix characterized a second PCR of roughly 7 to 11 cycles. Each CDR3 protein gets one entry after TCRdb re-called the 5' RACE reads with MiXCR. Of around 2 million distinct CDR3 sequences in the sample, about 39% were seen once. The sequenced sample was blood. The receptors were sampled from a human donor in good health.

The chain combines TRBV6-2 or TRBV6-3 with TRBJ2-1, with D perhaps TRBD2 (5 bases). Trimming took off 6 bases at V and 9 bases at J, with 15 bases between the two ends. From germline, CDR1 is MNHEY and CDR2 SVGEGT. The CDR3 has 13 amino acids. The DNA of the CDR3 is TGTGCCAGCAGGCGGGTCGCATCCAGTGAGCAGTTCTTC. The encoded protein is CASRRVASSEQFF.

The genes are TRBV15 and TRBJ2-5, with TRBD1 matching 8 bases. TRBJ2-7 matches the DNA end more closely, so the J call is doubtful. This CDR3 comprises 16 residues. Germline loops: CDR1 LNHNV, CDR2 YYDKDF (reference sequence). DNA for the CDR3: TGTGCCACCAGCAGAGATTCAGGGGGCAAATCCTACGAGCAGTACTTC. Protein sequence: CATSRDSGGKSYEQYF.

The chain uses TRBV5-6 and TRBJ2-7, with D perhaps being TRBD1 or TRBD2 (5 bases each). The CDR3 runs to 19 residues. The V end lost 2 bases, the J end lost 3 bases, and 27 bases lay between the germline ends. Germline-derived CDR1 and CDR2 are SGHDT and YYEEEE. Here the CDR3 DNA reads TGTGCCAGCAGCTTCCGTCAGGGCGGCAGGCCCAGGGACGGCTACGAGCAGTACTTC. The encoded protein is CASSFRQGGRPRDGYEQYF. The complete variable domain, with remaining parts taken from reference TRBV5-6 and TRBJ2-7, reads DAGVTQSPTHLIKTRGQQVTLRCSPKSGHDTVSWYQQALGQGPQFIFQYYEEEERQRGNFPDRFSGHQFPNYSSELNVNALLLGDSALYLCASSFRQGGRPRDGYEQYFGPGTRLTVT.

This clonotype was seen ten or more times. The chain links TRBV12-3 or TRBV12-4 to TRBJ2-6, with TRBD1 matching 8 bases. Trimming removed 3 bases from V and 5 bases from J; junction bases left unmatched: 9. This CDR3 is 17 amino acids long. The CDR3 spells CASSFWVRTGRANVLTF. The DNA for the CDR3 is TGTGCCAGCAGTTTCTGGGTTAGGACAGGGAGGGCCAACGTCCTGACTTTC.

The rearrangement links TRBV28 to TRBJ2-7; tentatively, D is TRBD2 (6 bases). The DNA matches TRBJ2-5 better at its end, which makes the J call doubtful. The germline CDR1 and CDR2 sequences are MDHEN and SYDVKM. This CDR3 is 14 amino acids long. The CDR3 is CASSLSFRGETQYF. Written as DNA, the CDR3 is TGTGCCAGCAGTTTATCTTTCCGGGGGGAGACCCAGTACTTC.

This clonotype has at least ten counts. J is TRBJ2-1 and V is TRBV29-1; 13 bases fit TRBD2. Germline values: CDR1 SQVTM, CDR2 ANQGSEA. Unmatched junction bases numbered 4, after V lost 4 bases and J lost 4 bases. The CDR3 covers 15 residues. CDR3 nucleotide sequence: TGCAGCGTTGGACTAGCGGGGGGATATTACAATGAGCAGTTCTTC. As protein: CSVGLAGGYYNEQFF.

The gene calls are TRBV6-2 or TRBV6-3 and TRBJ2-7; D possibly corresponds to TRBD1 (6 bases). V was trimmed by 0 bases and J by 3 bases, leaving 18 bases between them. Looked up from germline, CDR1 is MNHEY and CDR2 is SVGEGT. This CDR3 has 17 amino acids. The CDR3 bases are TGTGCCAGCAGTTACTCGATTCTTACAGGGAGTCTCTACGAGCAGTACTTC. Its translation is CASSYSILTGSLYEQYF.

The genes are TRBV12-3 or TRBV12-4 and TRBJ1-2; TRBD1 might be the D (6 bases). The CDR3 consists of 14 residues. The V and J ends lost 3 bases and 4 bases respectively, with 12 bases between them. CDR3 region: CASSFGGQVYGYTF. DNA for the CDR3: TGTGCCAGCAGTTTTGGGGGCCAGGTCTATGGCTACACCTTC.

The CDR3 DNA sequence: TGTGCCATCCCGGACGGAGTAGTAACCTATGGCTACACCTTC. Amino acids: CAIPDGVVTYGYTF. The chain carries TRBV7-2 and TRBJ1-2; D remains ambiguous. Germline values: CDR1 SGHTA, CDR2 FQGNSA. The CDR3 spans 14 residues. Deletions cut 10 bases from V and 4 bases from J, with 19 bases between.

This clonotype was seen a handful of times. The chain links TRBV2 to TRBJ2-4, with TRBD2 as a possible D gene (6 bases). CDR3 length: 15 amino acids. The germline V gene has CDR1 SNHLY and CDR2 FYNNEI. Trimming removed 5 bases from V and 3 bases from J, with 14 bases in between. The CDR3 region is CASSLSGVGKNIQYF. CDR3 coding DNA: TGTGCCAGCAGTCTATCGGGGGTCGGCAAAAACATTCAGTACTTC.

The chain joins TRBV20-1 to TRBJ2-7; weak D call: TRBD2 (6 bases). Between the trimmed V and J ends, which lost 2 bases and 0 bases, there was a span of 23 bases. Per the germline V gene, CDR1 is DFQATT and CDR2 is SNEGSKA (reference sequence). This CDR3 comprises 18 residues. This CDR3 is CSARSMGGPKTDSYEQYF. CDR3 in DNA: TGCAGTGCTAGATCAATGGGAGGTCCTAAAACGGACTCCTACGAGCAGTACTTC.

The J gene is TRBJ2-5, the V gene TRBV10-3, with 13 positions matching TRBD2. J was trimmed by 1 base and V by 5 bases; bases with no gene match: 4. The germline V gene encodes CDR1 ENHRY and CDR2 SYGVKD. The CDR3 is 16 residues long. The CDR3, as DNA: TGTGCCATCAGTTCCGGGACTAGCGGGATCCAAGAGACCCAGTACTTC. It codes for CAISSGTSGIQETQYF.

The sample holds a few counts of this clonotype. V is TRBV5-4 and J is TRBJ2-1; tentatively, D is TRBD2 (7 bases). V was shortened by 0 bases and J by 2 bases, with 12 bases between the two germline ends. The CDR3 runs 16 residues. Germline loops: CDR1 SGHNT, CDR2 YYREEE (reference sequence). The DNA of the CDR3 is TGTGCCAGCAGCTTGGAGGGGGGGAGCCCCTACAATGAGCAGTTCTTC. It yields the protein CASSLEGGSPYNEQFF.

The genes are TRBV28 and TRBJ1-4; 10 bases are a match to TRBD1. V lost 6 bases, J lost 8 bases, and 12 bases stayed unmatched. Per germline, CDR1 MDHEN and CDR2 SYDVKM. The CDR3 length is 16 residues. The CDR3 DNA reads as TGTGCCAGCAGCCCGGGACAGGGGAGTTTAGGGGAAAAACTGTTTTTT. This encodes CASSPGQGSLGEKLFF.

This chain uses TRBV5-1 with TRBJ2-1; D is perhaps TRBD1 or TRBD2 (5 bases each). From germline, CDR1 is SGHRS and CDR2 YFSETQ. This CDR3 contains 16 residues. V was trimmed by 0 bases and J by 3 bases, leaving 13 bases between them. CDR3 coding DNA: TGCGCCAGCAGCTTGGGTTTTGAGGGGTACTACAATGAGCAGTTCTTC. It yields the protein CASSLGFEGYYNEQFF.

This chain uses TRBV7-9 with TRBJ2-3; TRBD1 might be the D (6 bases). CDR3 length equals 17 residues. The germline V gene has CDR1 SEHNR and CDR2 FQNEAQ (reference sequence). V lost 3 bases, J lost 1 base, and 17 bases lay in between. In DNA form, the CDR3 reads TGTGCCAGCAGCTTCGCACAGGGCAGCCAGCGCACAGATACGCAGTATTTT. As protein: CASSFAQGSQRTDTQYF.

The CDR3 DNA follows: TGTGCCAGCAGCCCCCCATTGGGGACAGGGAACTCTGGGGCCAACGTCCTGACTTTC. It translates to CASSPPLGTGNSGANVLTF. The rearrangement links TRBV7-9 to TRBJ2-6; 9 bases line up with TRBD1. The CDR3 runs 19 residues. J was trimmed by 0 bases and V by 5 bases; bases with no gene match: 11. Germline-derived CDR1 and CDR2 are SEHNR and FQNEAQ (reference sequence).

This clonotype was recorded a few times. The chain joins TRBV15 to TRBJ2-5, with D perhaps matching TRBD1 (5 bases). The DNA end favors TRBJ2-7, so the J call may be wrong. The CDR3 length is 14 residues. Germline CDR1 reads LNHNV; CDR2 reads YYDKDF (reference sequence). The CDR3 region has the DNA TGTGCCACCAGCAGAGACTTGCAGGGTCGCGAGCAGTACTTC. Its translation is CATSRDLQGREQYF.

CDR3: CASSVRVQRSPLHF. In DNA form, the CDR3 reads TGCGCCAGCAGTGTAAGGGTTCAGCGTTCACCCCTCCACTTT. This chain joins TRBV10-2 and TRBJ1-6; D unclear. CDR1 WSHSY and CDR2 SAAADI come from the germline V gene. V gave up 4 bases and J gave up 9 bases, with 13 bases separating them. The CDR3 spans 14 residues.

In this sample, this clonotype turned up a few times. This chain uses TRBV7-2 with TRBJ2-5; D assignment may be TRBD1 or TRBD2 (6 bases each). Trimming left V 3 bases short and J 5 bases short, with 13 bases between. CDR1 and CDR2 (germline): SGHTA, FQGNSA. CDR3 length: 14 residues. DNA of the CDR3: TGTGCCAGCAGCTTCGAGGGGGGATGGGAGACCCAGTACTTC. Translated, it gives CASSFEGGWETQYF. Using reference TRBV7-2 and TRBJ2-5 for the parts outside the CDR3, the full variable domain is GAGVSQSPSNKVTEKGKDVELRCDPISGHTALYWYRQSLGQGLEFLIYFQGNSAPDKSGLPSDRFSAERTGGSVSTLTIQRTQQEDSAVYLCASSFEGGWETQYFGPGTRLLVL.

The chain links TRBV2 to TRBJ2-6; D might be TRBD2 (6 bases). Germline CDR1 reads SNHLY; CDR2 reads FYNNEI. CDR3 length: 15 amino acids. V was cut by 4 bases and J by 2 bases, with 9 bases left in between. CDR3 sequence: CASSGWGAGANVLTF. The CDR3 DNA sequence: TGTGCCAGCAGTGGATGGGGGGCTGGGGCCAACGTCCTGACTTTC.